This TCR beta chain comes out of a study of blood T cell repertoires in COVID-19 (dated by TCRdb to 2018 to 2021). Notes on the research overall: Samples from collaborators originated in the United States, Italy and Spain and spanned both the acute and convalescent phases of COVID-19. The material from the prospective study consisted of cDNA or gDNA derived from T cells, B-cell-depleted T cells, or PBMCs. Deeply sampled blood TCRbeta repertoires from subjects exposed to, actively infected with, or recovered from COVID-19 were included in the dataset. A freely available public database, intended as a resource for researchers studying the immune response to SARS-CoV-2, is where the repertoires were released. The samples were drawn from two sources: the first 160 participants of the ongoing ImmuneRACE study, and fewer than 1,500 subjects contributed by 6 global collaborators. A de-identified subject ID, COVID-19 status, age in years and sex were almost always included in the sample metadata. HLA class I and class II types, where available, came from metadata supplied by the sample provider rather than from assay-based typing.

Its CDR3 holds 14 amino acids, cysteine through phenylalanine. Only CDR3 DNA is held: 42 bases, read in frame from base 1. Taken from the germline V gene (reference sequence), the CDR1 and CDR2 loops are SGHNT and YYREEE. V is cut back by 6 bases and J by 0 bases, with 3 bases in the junction unmatched. As concerns this clone: Its specific antigen is unknown. Base qualities are not recorded, but no much larger clone differs from it by a single base.

TCRbeta CDR3 regions were amplified from genomic DNA by means of the immunoSEQ Assay, a bias-controlled multiplex PCR. The source study handled its data this way. The number of nucleated cells in each sample was estimated by amplification of reference gene primers within the assay. To quantify the absolute abundance of each unique TCRbeta CDR3 rearrangement, sequence reads were collapsed and filtered. For each sample, productive Simpson clonality was calculated by taking the square root of Simpson's diversity index across productive rearrangements. Imported from immuneACCESS, the table was reduced by TCRdb to in-frame sequences with V and J called. These copies leave out some clones; in studies compared against another copy, an unresolved V gene accounts for under half, and the cause of the remainder is not known. That table is the source of V, J and clone size, and D and trimming were worked out from the DNA. Across this sample there are some 300,000 clones, with around nine tenths seen only once. The ten top clones hold roughly 1.3% of the sample.

Whole blood was collected in K2EDTA tubes by collaborating institutions according to the institutions' own protocols. For TCRbeta analysis, collaborators shipped samples as frozen whole blood, isolated PBMCs, or DNA extracted from either of those sample types. Overall study results and their limits: How much clinical and demographic metadata was included differed by source and by participant, and the metadata was provided uncurated.

The specimen sequenced was peripheral blood. The sequence came from a man aged 65-85 years with acute or convalescent COVID-19. The chain is assembled from TRBV5-4 and TRBJ2-1; 7 nucleotides in the junction match TRBD1. The nucleotide sequence is TGTGCCAGCAAAGGGACAGCCTCCTACAATGAGCAGTTCTTC. It specifies CASKGTASYNEQFF.